The present entry profiles one T cell receptor (beta chain) with its context. This record belongs to a study of T cell changes during pregnancy in multiple sclerosis. Unmatched junction bases numbered 16, after V lost 4 bases and J lost 13 bases. Per the germline V gene, CDR1 is LNHDA and CDR2 is SQIVND (reference sequence). The CDR3 totals 16 residues. The protocol was immunoSEQ multiplex PCR, while the TCRdb copy is restricted to in-frame clones and leaves out a portion. In the table there are around 110,000 clones, 75% to 95% of which are singletons. V and J are TRBV19 and TRBJ2-1, with TRBD2 identical over 10 bases. This TCR was recovered from a female donor with multiple sclerosis, enrolled in a pregnancy study. The source was peripheral blood, collected before pregnancy. CDR3 in DNA: TGTGCCAGTAGTAGGGCACGGACTAGCGGACCAGGGGGACAGTTCTTC. Translation gives CASSRARTSGPGGQFF.